This T cell receptor beta chain was captured in a study of T cell responses to AZD1222 COVID-19 vaccine. Broader study findings: AZD1222 recipients seropositive at baseline numbered only five to seven. Clonal diversity was possibly underestimated, and white British individuals and females predominated among donors. Reports indicate that nearly half of spike-specific TCRs are directed at unmutated variant regions.

Sequencing used immunoSEQ multiplex PCR; TCRdb keeps in-frame clones, though not all of them. The repertoire holds over 130,000 clones, with about 90% as singletons. This clone was detected only a few times. The antigen is undetermined. Germline V CDR1 and CDR2: SNHLY, FYNNEI. The CDR3 length is 15 residues. V dropped 5 bases and J dropped 3; count of bases not matched to a gene: 7. The clonotype comes from an adult who received the MenACWY meningococcal vaccine as a control. The chain is built from TRBV2 and TRBJ2-4; TRBD1 matches at 7 bases. Sequencing was performed on peripheral blood, taken 28 days after the second dose of the MenACWY control vaccine. Here the CDR3 DNA reads TGTGCCAGCAGTAACAGGGGCCCTGACAAAAACATTCAGTACTTC. Protein: CASSNRGPDKNIQYF.